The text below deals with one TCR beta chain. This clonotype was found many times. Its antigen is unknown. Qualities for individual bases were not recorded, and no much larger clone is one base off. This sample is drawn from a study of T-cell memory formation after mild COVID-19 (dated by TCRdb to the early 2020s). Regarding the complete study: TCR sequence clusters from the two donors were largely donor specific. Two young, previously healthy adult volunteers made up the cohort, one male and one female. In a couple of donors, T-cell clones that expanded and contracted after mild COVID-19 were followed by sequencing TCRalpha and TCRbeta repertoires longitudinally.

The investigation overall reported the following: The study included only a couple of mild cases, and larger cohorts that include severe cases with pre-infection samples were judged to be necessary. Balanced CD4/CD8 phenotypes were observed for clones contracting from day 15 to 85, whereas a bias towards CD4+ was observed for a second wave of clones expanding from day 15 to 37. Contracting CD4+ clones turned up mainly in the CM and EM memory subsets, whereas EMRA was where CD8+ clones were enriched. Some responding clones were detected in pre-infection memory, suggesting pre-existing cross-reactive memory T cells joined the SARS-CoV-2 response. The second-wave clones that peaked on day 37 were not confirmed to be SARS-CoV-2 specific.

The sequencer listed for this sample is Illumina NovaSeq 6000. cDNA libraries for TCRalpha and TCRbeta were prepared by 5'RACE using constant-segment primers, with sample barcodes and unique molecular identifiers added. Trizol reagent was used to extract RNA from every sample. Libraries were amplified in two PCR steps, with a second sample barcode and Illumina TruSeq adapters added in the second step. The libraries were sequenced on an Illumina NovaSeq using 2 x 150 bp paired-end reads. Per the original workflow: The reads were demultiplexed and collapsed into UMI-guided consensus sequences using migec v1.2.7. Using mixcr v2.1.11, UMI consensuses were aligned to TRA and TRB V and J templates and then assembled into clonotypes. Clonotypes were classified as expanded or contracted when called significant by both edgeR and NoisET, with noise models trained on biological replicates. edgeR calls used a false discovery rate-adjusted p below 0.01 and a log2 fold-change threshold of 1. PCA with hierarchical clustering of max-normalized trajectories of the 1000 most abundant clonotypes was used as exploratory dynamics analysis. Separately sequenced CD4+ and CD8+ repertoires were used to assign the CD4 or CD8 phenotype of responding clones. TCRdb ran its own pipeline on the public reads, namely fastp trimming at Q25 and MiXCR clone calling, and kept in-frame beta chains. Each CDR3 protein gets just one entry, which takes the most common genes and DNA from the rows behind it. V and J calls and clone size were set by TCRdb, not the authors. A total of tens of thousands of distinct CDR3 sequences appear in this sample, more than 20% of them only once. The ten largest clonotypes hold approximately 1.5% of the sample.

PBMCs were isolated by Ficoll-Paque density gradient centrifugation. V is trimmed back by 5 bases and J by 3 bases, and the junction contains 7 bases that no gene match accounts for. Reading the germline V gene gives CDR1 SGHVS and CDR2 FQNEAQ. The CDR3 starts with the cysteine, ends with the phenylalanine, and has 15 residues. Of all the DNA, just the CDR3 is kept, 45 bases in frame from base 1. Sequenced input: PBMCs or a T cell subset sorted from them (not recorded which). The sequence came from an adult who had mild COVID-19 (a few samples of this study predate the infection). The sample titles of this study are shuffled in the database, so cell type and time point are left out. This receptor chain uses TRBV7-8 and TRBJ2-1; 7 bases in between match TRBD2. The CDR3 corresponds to CASSRAGMNYNEQFF. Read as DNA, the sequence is TGTGCCAGCAGCCGAGCGGGGATGAACTACAATGAGCAGTTCTTC. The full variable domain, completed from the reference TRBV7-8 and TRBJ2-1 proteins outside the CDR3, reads GAGVSQSPRYKVAKRGQDVALRCDPISGHVSLFWYQQALGQGPEFLTYFQNEAQLDKSGLPSDRFFAERPEGSVSTLKIQRTQQEDSAVYLCASSRAGMNYNEQFFGPGTRLTVL.